What follows are 27 T cell receptor beta chains derived from one specimen sequenced in a study of CD8 T cells in Susac syndrome. cDNA came from approximately 0.5 to 1 ug RNA primed by random hexamers. TCRdb re-analysed the immunoSEQ multiplex PCR reads in MiXCR, keeping a single row per CDR3 protein. Counted here are roughly 120,000 distinct CDR3 sequences, 93% occurring once; the ten biggest clones make up under 0.095%. The specimen sequenced was CD4+ T cells from PBMCs. The source of these receptors is a human donor with multiple sclerosis.

This clonotype was detected only once. This rearrangement joins TRBV19 to TRBJ1-2; the D is unclear. Germline V CDR1 and CDR2: LNHDA, SQIVND (reference sequence). V lost 3 bases, J lost 2 bases, and 7 bases lay in between. The CDR3 totals 13 residues. In DNA, the CDR3 is TGTGCCAGTAGTATGCAGATGAACTATGGCTACACCTTC. Amino acids: CASSMQMNYGYTF.

The rearrangement uses TRBV4-3 and TRBJ1-1; TRBD1 is a possible D gene (6 bases). CDR1 is LGHNA and CDR2 is YSLEER in the germline V gene. V lost 0 bases to trimming and J lost 12 bases, with 17 bases between them. There are 14 residues in the CDR3. CDR3 DNA sequence: TGCGCCAGCAGCCAAGATTCAGGCAGGGGAACGACTTTCTTT. This gives the protein CASSQDSGRGTTFF.

This sequence joins TRBV11-2 and TRBJ2-5, with 12 bases fitting TRBD1. CDR3 length: 15 residues. CDR1 SGHAT and CDR2 FQNNGV come from the germline V gene. The V segment lost 5 bases and the J segment 2 bases; nucleotides outside the gene matches: 3. DNA of the CDR3: TGTGCCAGCAGCGGGACAGGGGGCCCGCAAGAGACCCAGTACTTC. This gives the protein CASSGTGGPQETQYF.

The chain links TRBV6-4 to TRBJ1-5, with a possible D match to TRBD1 (6 bases). Per germline, CDR1 MRHNA and CDR2 SNTAGT. V lost 6 bases to trimming and J lost 1 base, with 19 bases between them. CDR3 length equals 17 residues. The CDR3 coding sequence is TGTGCCAGCAGGTATACAGGGTACGAAATCAGCAATCAGCCCCAGCATTTT. Its protein product is CASRYTGYEISNQPQHF.

The rearrangement uses TRBV20-1 and TRBJ1-5; D ambiguous. Per germline, CDR1 DFQATT and CDR2 SNEGSKA (reference sequence). The V and J ends lost 6 bases and 4 bases respectively, with 19 bases between them. This CDR3 spans 15 amino acids. The CDR3 loop reads CSATFGRTLNQPQHF. In DNA form, the CDR3 reads TGCAGTGCGACTTTTGGCAGGACCTTAAATCAGCCCCAGCATTTT.

The V call is TRBV19, the J call TRBJ2-7; D is possibly TRBD2 (5 bases). The CDR3 length is 15 residues. Germline CDR1 reads LNHDA; CDR2 reads SQIVND (reference sequence). V was pared by 10 bases and J by 3 bases, with 22 bases between. CDR3 residues: CATRPGISPYYEQYF. In nucleotides, the CDR3 is TGTGCCACCCGGCCGGGGATATCCCCCTACTACGAGCAGTACTTC. Together with reference TRBV19 and TRBJ2-7, the CDR3 gives the full variable domain: DGGITQSPKYLFRKEGQNVTLSCEQNLNHDAMYWYRQDPGQGLRLIYYSQIVNDFQKGDIAEGYSVSREKKESFPLTVTSAQKNPTAFYLCATRPGISPYYEQYFGPGTRLTVT.

This clonotype was observed a few times. The CDR3 is CSARTGGYEQYF. The CDR3 DNA follows: TGCAGTGCCCGGACAGGGGGATACGAGCAGTACTTC. J is TRBJ2-7 and V is TRBV20-1; TRBD1 aligns across 10 bases. CDR1 and CDR2 from the germline V gene are DFQATT and SNEGSKA (reference sequence). CDR3 length: 12 residues. V was pared by 6 bases and J by 4 bases, with 3 bases of the junction left unmatched.

This chain links TRBV30 with TRBJ1-5; no clear D gene. With 4 bases removed from V and 4 bases from J, the gap between germline ends came to 14 bases. Germline assignment: CDR1 GTSNPN and CDR2 SVGIG (reference sequence). The CDR3 is 14 residues long. CDR3 DNA: TGTGCCTGGACACCGTCGGTGCAAAATCAGCCCCAGCATTTT. This encodes CAWTPSVQNQPQHF.

For the CDR3, the DNA is TGTGCCACCAGCAGAGATGGGTCGGGAACCGCCTTTAACTATGGCTACACCTTC. This encodes CATSRDGSGTAFNYGYTF. The chain employs TRBV15 and TRBJ1-2, with D uncertain. The ends were cut back, 0 bases at V and 1 base at J, with 18 bases in the middle. Germline V lookup: CDR1 LNHNV, CDR2 YYDKDF (reference sequence). The CDR3 has 18 residues.

This clonotype has just one count. The V gene is TRBV27, the J gene TRBJ2-5; either TRBD1 or TRBD2 may supply D (5 bases each). V dropped 0 bases and J dropped 5 bases, with 16 bases sitting between them. Germline V CDR1 and CDR2: MNHEY, SMNVEV (reference sequence). This CDR3 is built from 16 residues. As DNA, the CDR3 is TGTGCCAGCAGTTTATCCCCTGACAGCCGCGGGGAGACCCAGTACTTC. This gives the protein CASSLSPDSRGETQYF.

The rearrangement joins TRBV6-5 to TRBJ1-1, with D possibly matching TRBD1 (5 bases). The CDR3 totals 18 residues. Germline V gives CDR1 MNHEY, CDR2 SVGAGI. With 4 bases removed from V and 2 bases from J, the gap between germline ends came to 23 bases. As DNA, the CDR3 is TGTGCCAGCAGTTCATCGTCCCCAATGGGGGATAGAAACACTGAAGCTTTCTTT. Protein sequence: CASSSSSPMGDRNTEAFF.

CDR3 amino acids: CASSPPTGQETQYF. DNA of the CDR3: TGTGCCAGCTCACCACCGACAGGACAAGAGACCCAGTACTTC. The genes are TRBV18 and TRBJ2-5; the D gene is possibly TRBD1 (6 bases). Trimming took off 0 bases at V and 2 bases at J, with 7 bases between the two ends. The CDR3 sequence is 14 residues long. Germline values: CDR1 KGHSH, CDR2 LQKENI.

The V and J genes are TRBV28 and TRBJ1-2; a weak D match, TRBD1 (5 bases). V was pared by 2 bases and J by 8 bases, with 6 bases between. The CDR3 runs 11 residues. CDR1 is MDHEN and CDR2 is SYDVKM in the germline V gene. The CDR3 nucleotides are TGTGCCAGCAGTTTAGGGACCGGCTACACCTTC. It encodes CASSLGTGYTF.

This chain connects TRBV7-9 to TRBJ1-2; D gene unclear. This CDR3 comprises 15 residues. Germline values: CDR1 SEHNR, CDR2 FQNEAQ (reference sequence). The V end lost 5 bases, the J end lost 4 bases, and 17 bases lay between the germline ends. CDR3 protein: CASSPSRASSYGYTF. CDR3 sequence (DNA): TGTGCCAGCAGCCCAAGTCGGGCTTCTTCCTATGGCTACACCTTC.

The rearrangement links TRBV6-6 to TRBJ1-3; D call uncertain. Germline CDR1 MNHNY, CDR2 SVGAGI (reference sequence). Trimming took off 5 bases at V and 2 bases at J, with 10 bases between the two ends. The CDR3 runs to 14 residues. The CDR3 reads CASSTGLPGNTIYF. In DNA, the CDR3 is TGTGCCAGCAGTACGGGCTTACCTGGAAACACCATATATTTT.

This rearrangement joins TRBV7-7 to TRBJ2-5; D may correspond to TRBD1 or TRBD2 (5 bases each). The CDR3 loop spans 15 amino acids. Trimming removed 1 base at V and 3 bases at J, with 12 bases between. CDR1 SSHAT and CDR2 FNYEAQ come from the germline V gene (reference sequence). The chain's CDR3 is CASSLGAGREETQYF. The DNA of the CDR3 is TGTGCCAGCAGCTTAGGGGCGGGCAGGGAAGAGACCCAGTACTTC. Together with reference TRBV7-7 and TRBJ2-5, the CDR3 gives the full variable domain: GAGVSQSPRYKVTKRGQDVTLRCDPISSHATLYWYQQALGQGPEFLTYFNYEAQPDKSGLPSDRFSAERPEGSISTLTIQRTEQRDSAMYRCASSLGAGREETQYFGPGTRLLVL.

This clonotype occurred once. The chain recombines TRBV19 with TRBJ1-1; 12 bases align to TRBD1. V dropped 8 bases and J dropped 2; count of bases not matched to a gene: 12. The CDR3 runs to 17 residues. The V gene's germline CDR1 is LNHDA and CDR2 SQIVND (reference sequence). This chain's CDR3 is CASSRLRDRGRNTEAFF. The CDR3 nucleotides read TGTGCCAGTTCACGACTCCGGGACAGGGGGCGAAACACTGAAGCTTTCTTT.

This rearrangement joins TRBV12-3 or TRBV12-4 to TRBJ2-1; no clear D gene. There are 12 residues in the CDR3. Trimming cost V 3 bases and J 7 bases, with 7 bases left between them. CDR3 DNA: TGTGCCAGCAGTTTGATTCCGAATGAGCAGTTCTTC. As protein: CASSLIPNEQFF.

This chain uses TRBV20-1 with TRBJ2-3, with 8 bases that match TRBD2. The V segment lost 5 bases and the J segment 1 base; nucleotides outside the gene matches: 5. The germline V gene has CDR1 DFQATT and CDR2 SNEGSKA (reference sequence). The CDR3 has 14 residues. The DNA of the CDR3 is TGCAGTGCTGTTAGCGGGGAGGGCACAGATACGCAGTATTTT. Protein product: CSAVSGEGTDTQYF.

The chain recombines TRBV29-1 with TRBJ2-3; 7 bases line up with TRBD2. Germline loops: CDR1 SQVTM, CDR2 ANQGSEA. The CDR3 runs to 14 residues. V lost 7 bases, J lost 5 bases, and 12 bases stayed unmatched. This CDR3 is CSDLSGGGGDTQYF. The DNA of the CDR3 is TGCAGCGACCTAAGTGGGGGGGGAGGAGATACGCAGTATTTT.

The rearrangement uses TRBV5-1 and TRBJ2-5, with D possibly TRBD2 on 6 matching bases. Germline CDR1 and CDR2: SGHRS and YFSETQ. The CDR3 contains 15 residues. V lost 4 bases to trimming and J lost 5 bases, with 18 bases between them. Here the CDR3 reads CASSVLTGVEETQYF. The CDR3 region has the DNA TGCGCCAGCAGCGTATTGACGGGGGTAGAGGAGACCCAGTACTTC.

This clonotype was seen a few times. The chain has TRBV29-1 and TRBJ1-2, with D perhaps matching TRBD1 (5 bases). Trimming left V 7 bases short and J 8 bases short, with 17 bases between. CDR1 and CDR2 (germline): SQVTM, ANQGSEA. The CDR3 runs 12 residues. The chain's CDR3 is CSGGAGMYGYTF. In DNA, the CDR3 is TGCAGCGGTGGGGCCGGGATGTACGGCTACACCTTC.

DNA for the CDR3: TGTGCCAGCAGTTCTAAACGGGGGGTAGGAGAGACCCAGTACTTC. This sequence encodes CASSSKRGVGETQYF. The genes are TRBV5-4 and TRBJ2-5, with 7 nucleotides matching TRBD2. CDR3 length: 15 residues. Losses at the gene ends were 5 bases for V and 4 bases for J; bases not matched to a gene: 11. Per germline, CDR1 SGHNT and CDR2 YYREEE (reference sequence). Full variable domain (remainder filled in from reference TRBV5-4 and TRBJ2-5): ETGVTQSPTHLIKTRGQQVTLRCSSQSGHNTVSWYQQALGQGPQFIFQYYREEENGRGNFPPRFSGLQFPNYSSELNVNALELDDSALYLCASSSKRGVGETQYFGPGTRLLVL.

This clonotype was recorded only once. This rearrangement joins TRBV11-3 to TRBJ1-1, with a weak D call TRBD1 (5 bases). Germline lookup yields CDR1 SGHNT and CDR2 YENEEA. The CDR3 is 14 amino acids. The V and J ends lost 5 bases and 3 bases respectively, with 13 bases between them. The CDR3 reads CASSRLVGDTEAFF. The CDR3, as DNA: TGTGCCAGCAGCCGCTTAGTGGGGGACACTGAAGCTTTCTTT. The complete variable domain, with remaining parts taken from reference TRBV11-3 and TRBJ1-1, reads EAGVVQSPRYKIIEKKQPVAFWCNPISGHNTLYWYLQNLGQGPELLIRYENEEAVDDSQLPKDRFSAERLKGVDSTLKIQPAELGDSAVYLCASSRLVGDTEAFFGQGTRLTVV.

This clonotype was seen a single time. The chain recombines TRBV9 with TRBJ1-2, with a tentative D call TRBD1 (5 bases). Germline V gene lookup returns CDR1 SGDLS and CDR2 YYNGEE. With 1 base removed from V and 6 bases from J, the gap between germline ends came to 13 bases. CDR3 size: 14 residues. The CDR3 nucleotides are TGTGCCAGCAGCGTAATGACAGCCCCTGATGGCTACACCTTC. Translation gives CASSVMTAPDGYTF.

In its sample, this clonotype was seen once. V and J are TRBV6-6 and TRBJ1-1; D unclear. The CDR3 loop spans 13 amino acids. V was cut by 7 bases and J by 4 bases, with 13 bases left in between. CDR1 MNHNY and CDR2 SVGAGI come from the germline V gene (reference sequence). Here the CDR3 DNA reads TGTGCCAGCATAAACGCGGGAGGCACTGAAGCTTTCTTT. Its protein product is CASINAGGTEAFF.

The J gene is TRBJ2-5, the V gene TRBV28; 8 nucleotides match TRBD2. Germline assignment: CDR1 MDHEN and CDR2 SYDVKM. V lost 3 bases to trimming and J lost 2 bases; unmatched junction nucleotides: 11. The CDR3 contains 17 residues. CDR3 nucleotides: TGTGCCAGCAGTTTTCTTAGAGGCGGGGGGACACAAGAGACCCAGTACTTC. It translates to CASSFLRGGGTQETQYF.